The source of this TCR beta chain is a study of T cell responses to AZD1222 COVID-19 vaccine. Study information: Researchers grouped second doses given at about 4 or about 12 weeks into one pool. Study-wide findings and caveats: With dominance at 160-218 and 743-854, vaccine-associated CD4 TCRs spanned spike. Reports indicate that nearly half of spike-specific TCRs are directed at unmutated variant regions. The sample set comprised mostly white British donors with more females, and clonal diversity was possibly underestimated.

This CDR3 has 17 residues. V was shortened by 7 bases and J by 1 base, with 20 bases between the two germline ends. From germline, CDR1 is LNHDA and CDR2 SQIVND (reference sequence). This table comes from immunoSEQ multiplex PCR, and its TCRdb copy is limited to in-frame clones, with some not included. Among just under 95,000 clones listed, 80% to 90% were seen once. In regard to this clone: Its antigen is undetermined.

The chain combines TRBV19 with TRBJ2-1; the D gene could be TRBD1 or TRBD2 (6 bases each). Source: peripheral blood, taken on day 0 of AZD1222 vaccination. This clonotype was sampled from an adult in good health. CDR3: CASTRGPAELSYNEQFF. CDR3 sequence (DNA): TGTGCCAGTACCCGGGGGCCAGCGGAACTTTCCTACAATGAGCAGTTCTTC. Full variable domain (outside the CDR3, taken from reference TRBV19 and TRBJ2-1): DGGITQSPKYLFRKEGQNVTLSCEQNLNHDAMYWYRQDPGQGLRLIYYSQIVNDFQKGDIAEGYSVSREKKESFPLTVTSAQKNPTAFYLCASTRGPAELSYNEQFFGPGTRLTVL.